The 22 T cell receptor beta chains presented below share a single source sample, sequenced in a study of T-cell memory formation after mild COVID-19. TCRdb used MiXCR to reprocess the 5' RACE reads, holding one entry per CDR3 protein. The sample yields approximately 250,000 distinct CDR3 sequences, 15% to 20% seen once. Specimen: PBMCs or a T cell subset sorted from them (not recorded which). These receptors all stem from a man between 18 and 35 years old who had mild COVID-19 (a few samples of this study predate the infection). Cell type and time point are not known.

The CDR3 spells CASSSGTVRGGNIQYF. The CDR3 DNA is TGCGCCAGCAGCTCCGGGACAGTCAGGGGGGGAAACATTCAGTACTTC. V is TRBV5-1 and J is TRBJ2-4; the D gene could be TRBD1 or TRBD2 (7 bases each). The V end lost 3 bases, the J end lost 6 bases, and 19 bases lay between the germline ends. CDR1 SGHRS and CDR2 YFSETQ come from the germline V gene. CDR3 length: 16 residues.

This clonotype was detected ten times or more. J is TRBJ1-5 and V is TRBV10-3, with a weak D call TRBD1 (6 bases). This CDR3 contains 11 residues. Per germline, CDR1 ENHRY and CDR2 SYGVKD. The V end lost 3 bases, the J end lost 9 bases, and 6 bases lay between the germline ends. CDR3 sequence: CAISEGGPQHF. CDR3 nucleotide sequence: TGTGCCATCAGTGAAGGGGGGCCCCAGCATTTT.

This clonotype was detected many times. The chain combines TRBV6-1 with TRBJ2-2; TRBD2 matches 7 bases. Germline loops: CDR1 MNHNS, CDR2 SASEGT. Germline trimming cut 6 bases from V and 0 bases from J; bases unmatched to any gene: 1. The CDR3 contains 14 residues. The CDR3 here is CASRGGANTGELFF. The CDR3 bases are TGTGCCAGCAGGGGGGGGGCGAACACCGGGGAGCTGTTTTTT.

The rearrangement uses TRBV15 and TRBJ2-7; no definite D call. Germline V lookup: CDR1 LNHNV, CDR2 YYDKDF (reference sequence). Trimming stripped 9 bases from V and 4 bases from J, with 16 bases between. The CDR3 is 13 residues long. The CDR3 sequence: CATALGRQYEQYV. Here the CDR3 DNA reads TGTGCCACAGCCCTGGGCAGGCAGTACGAGCAGTACGTC.

The chain couples TRBV20-1 to TRBJ2-3; 9 nucleotides agree with TRBD2. The CDR3 totals 16 residues. V was pared by 3 bases and J by 4 bases, with 11 bases of the junction left unmatched. Germline CDR1 DFQATT, CDR2 SNEGSKA (reference sequence). In DNA form, the CDR3 reads TGCAGTGCTAGGGCCGCGGGGGGGCCGGCGGCAGATACGCAGTATTTT. Encoded protein: CSARAAGGPAADTQYF.

This clonotype was picked up many times. This sequence joins TRBV14 and TRBJ2-1, with D unclear. Germline V CDR1 and CDR2: SGHDN, FVKESK. The CDR3 consists of 11 residues. Trimming pared 6 bases from V and 9 bases from J, leaving 9 bases between. Here the CDR3 reads CASRRTGEQFF. The CDR3 bases are TGTGCCAGCAGGAGGACGGGTGAGCAGTTCTTC.

The rearrangement uses TRBV7-9 and TRBJ2-1, with TRBD2 identical over 12 bases. The ends lost 2 bases at V and 7 bases at J; junction bases unmatched: 15. The CDR3 has 19 amino acids. CDR1 is SEHNR, CDR2 FQNEAQ, per germline (reference sequence). Here the CDR3 reads CASSLNSWAGTSGLNEQFF. The CDR3 coding sequence is TGTGCCAGCAGCTTAAACTCCTGGGCCGGGACTAGCGGGTTAAATGAGCAGTTCTTC.

The chain recombines TRBV12-3 or TRBV12-4 with TRBJ1-2; D call uncertain. V was trimmed by 8 bases and J by 4 bases, leaving 14 bases between them. The CDR3 is 13 amino acids. CDR3 sequence: CASSTTEIYGYTF. As DNA, the CDR3 is TGTGCCAGCTCAACGACGGAGATCTATGGCTACACCTTC.

The chain joins TRBV12-3 or TRBV12-4 to TRBJ1-2; a possible D gene is TRBD1 (5 bases). V was cut by 6 bases and J by 3 bases, with 11 bases left in between. CDR3 size: 13 residues. This chain's CDR3 is CASSTRGDYGYTF. The CDR3 DNA sequence: TGTGCCAGCAGCACGAGAGGGGACTATGGCTACACCTTC.

The rearrangement uses TRBV24-1 and TRBJ2-3, with unresolved D. Germline CDR1 is KGHDR and CDR2 is SFDVKD. With 7 bases removed from V and 2 bases from J, the gap between germline ends came to 12 bases. This CDR3 has 14 amino acids. CDR3 DNA: TGTGCCACCAGCAGAGGTCAGTCCACAGATACGCAGTATTTT. Amino acid sequence: CATSRGQSTDTQYF.

The chain links TRBV7-3 to TRBJ1-6, with D possibly matching TRBD1 (6 bases). The CDR3 spans 13 residues. Trimming left V 5 bases short and J 10 bases short, with 12 bases between. Germline V gives CDR1 SGHTA, CDR2 FQGTGA. CDR3 loop: CASSPDRQSPLHF. The CDR3 DNA reads as TGTGCCAGCAGCCCGGACAGACAGTCACCCCTCCACTTT.

In this sample, this clonotype turned up many times. V usage is TRBV5-1 and J usage is TRBJ2-7, with 12 bases identical to TRBD2. CDR1 and CDR2 from the germline V gene are SGHRS and YFSETQ. CDR3 length: 14 residues. Losses at the gene ends were 5 bases for V and 7 bases for J; bases not matched to a gene: 7. Here the CDR3 reads CASRRTSGAQEQYF. In DNA form, the CDR3 reads TGCGCCAGCAGGAGGACTAGCGGGGCTCAGGAGCAGTACTTC.

This clonotype was observed a few times. The V call is TRBV9, the J call TRBJ1-1, with unresolved D. The CDR3 runs to 15 residues. CDR1 and CDR2 from the germline V gene are SGDLS and YYNGEE. V gave up 4 bases and J gave up 1 base, with 14 bases separating them. CDR3 sequence reads: CASSHRVDGNTEAFF. CDR3 bases: TGTGCCAGCAGCCACCGTGTCGACGGGAACACTGAAGCTTTCTTT.

This clonotype has more than one count but fewer than ten. This chain links TRBV18 with TRBJ1-1; 7 bases map to TRBD1. CDR1 is KGHSH and CDR2 is LQKENI in the germline V gene. This CDR3 contains 15 residues. Trimming at V came to 8 bases and at J to 3 bases, leaving 12 bases not matched to a gene. DNA for the CDR3: TGTGCCAGCCATGCGGGGACAGAAGGTCACACTGAAGCTTTCTTT. The encoded protein is CASHAGTEGHTEAFF.

A single count supports this clonotype. The rearrangement uses TRBV7-9 and TRBJ1-2, with 7 bases that match TRBD1. With 5 bases clipped from V and 5 bases from J, the junction kept 23 bases outside the gene matches. CDR1 is SEHNR, CDR2 FQNEAQ, per germline (reference sequence). This CDR3 is built from 19 residues. CDR3 sequence: CASSRGGQPVASMIYGYTF. Here the CDR3 DNA reads TGTGCCAGCAGCCGCGGGGGACAGCCGGTCGCCTCAATGATTTATGGCTACACCTTC.

CDR3 protein: CASSVDRGSGNTIYF. Written as DNA, the CDR3 is TGTGCCAGCAGTGTGGACAGGGGCTCTGGAAACACCATATATTTT. This rearrangement joins TRBV6-1 to TRBJ1-3, with 9 positions matching TRBD1. The V and J ends lost 4 bases and 0 bases, in that order; junction bases with no gene match: 1. This CDR3 has 15 residues. Germline V gives CDR1 MNHNS, CDR2 SASEGT.

The chain links TRBV5-1 to TRBJ2-3; 7 nucleotides match TRBD2. Germline loops: CDR1 SGHRS, CDR2 YFSETQ. The ends lost 4 bases at V and 6 bases at J; junction bases unmatched: 8. The CDR3 runs 14 residues. In DNA form, the CDR3 reads TGCGCCAGCAGCAGATCTTTGCGGGGGGATACGCAGTATTTT. It yields the protein CASSRSLRGDTQYF.

This rearrangement joins TRBV7-7 to TRBJ2-3; D not resolved. There are 13 residues in the CDR3. The V end was cut by 5 bases, the J end by 8 bases, with 14 bases between. The germline V gene encodes CDR1 SSHAT and CDR2 FNYEAQ (reference sequence). The CDR3 loop reads CASSPTEYGTQYF. The CDR3 nucleotides read TGTGCCAGCAGCCCCACCGAATACGGTACGCAGTATTTT.

The chain carries TRBV7-2 and TRBJ2-5; 7 positions match TRBD2. The CDR3 runs 17 residues. CDR1 is SGHTA and CDR2 is FQGNSA in the germline V gene. V gave up 5 bases and J gave up 5 bases; unmatched junction bases: 17. The CDR3 spells CASSVGRGSRSHETQYF. CDR3 DNA: TGTGCCAGCAGCGTAGGGCGGGGGAGCCGGAGCCATGAGACCCAGTACTTC.

A few counts support this clonotype. V usage is TRBV30 and J usage is TRBJ2-3, with 15 nucleotides matching TRBD2. CDR3 size: 16 residues. CDR1 is GTSNPN and CDR2 is SVGIG in the germline V gene (reference sequence). Trimming cost V 2 bases and J 6 bases; bases outside gene matches: 6. The CDR3 DNA is TGTGCCTGGAGTCTGGGACTAGCGGGGGGATTGGATACGCAGTATTTT. Its protein is CAWSLGLAGGLDTQYF.

This clonotype was counted a few times. V is TRBV7-2 and J is TRBJ2-1, with D possibly matching TRBD1 (6 bases). The germline V gene has CDR1 SGHTA and CDR2 FQGNSA. V was cut by 5 bases and J by 4 bases, with 18 bases left in between. This CDR3 spans 16 amino acids. In DNA, the CDR3 is TGTGCCAGCAGCGAGGGCACAGGGTGGAAATACAATGAGCAGTTCTTC. Encoded protein: CASSEGTGWKYNEQFF.

V usage is TRBV27 and J usage is TRBJ2-7, with D hard to call. Per germline, CDR1 MNHEY and CDR2 SMNVEV (reference sequence). Trimming left V 7 bases short and J 10 bases short, with 11 bases between. The CDR3 is 10 amino acids. The CDR3 here is CASTWDGQYV. CDR3 in DNA: TGTGCCAGCACCTGGGATGGTCAGTACGTC.